This entry concerns a single T cell receptor (beta chain). Its target is unknown. Germline and junction disagree at one end, which may indicate a read error. The data are from a study of T cell responses to AZD1222 COVID-19 vaccine. This CDR3 comprises 13 residues. Germline lookup yields CDR1 SSHAT and CDR2 FNYEAQ (reference sequence). Assay: immunoSEQ multiplex PCR; the TCRdb copy retains only in-frame clones and omits some. The data show around 84,000 clones, around nine tenths seen once. Study outcomes and limitations: Among vaccine-associated CD4 TCRs, coverage spanned spike, with dominance at 160-218 and 743-854. The peak T cell response came first, and repertoires were sampled only after it. At baseline, just a handful of AZD1222 recipients tested seropositive. There were mostly white British donors and more females than males, and clonal diversity was possibly underestimated.

V usage is TRBV7-7 and J usage is TRBJ2-1; D ambiguous. This TCR came from an adult in good health. This specimen was peripheral blood, taken on day 0 of AZD1222 vaccination. The CDR3 is CASSSDDYNEQFF. The CDR3 DNA follows: TGTGCTAGCAGCTCCGACGACTACAATGAGCAGTTCTTC.